This T cell receptor (beta chain) was profiled in a study of T-cell memory formation after mild COVID-19. Study results and limitations: Among CD4+ contracting clones, most were CM and EM, and CD8+ ones EMRA.

Turning to this clonotype: Its antigen is as yet unknown. An end of the junction differs from the germline gene, which may be a read error.

TCRdb processed the 5' RACE reads anew with MiXCR; each CDR3 protein has one entry. Here the sample spans hundreds of thousands of distinct CDR3 sequences, around 27% being singletons. Germline lookup yields CDR1 SEHNR and CDR2 FQNEAQ (reference sequence). CDR3 length: 16 residues. This TCR derives from an adult woman who had mild COVID-19 (a few samples of this study predate the infection). Cell type and time point are not known. The V and J genes are TRBV7-9 and TRBJ1-2; the match to TRBD1 covers 7 bases. The sequenced material came from PBMCs or a T cell subset sorted from them (not recorded which). The DNA for the CDR3 is TGTGCCTGCAGCTCCCTAGCGGCAGGGGGTCTATATGGCTACACCTTC. Translated, it gives CACSSLAAGGLYGYTF. Full variable domain (outside the CDR3, taken from reference TRBV7-9 and TRBJ1-2): DTGVSQNPRHKITKRGQNVTFRCDPISEHNRLYWYRQTLGQGPEFLTYFQNEAQLEKSRLLSDRFSAERPKGSFSTLEIQRTEQGDSAMYLCACSSLAAGGLYGYTFGSGTRLTVV.